This TCR beta chain was recorded in a study of cytomegalovirus exposure and HLA in healthy donors. The PCR employed 60 Vbeta primers together with 13 Jbeta primers. Assay used: immunoSEQ multiplex PCR; TCRdb lists only in-frame clones, some missing. Here the sample spans about 140,000 clones, more than 65% being singletons. Regarding this clone: Its specificity is unknown.

Unrecorded immune exposure was likely among donors, who were nominally healthy when sampled. Study-wide findings and caveats: In an earlier analysis, about 87% or about 30%: the productive usage of most TCR beta V segments. It was likely that a cluster of highly shared sequence variants was a sequencing artifact.

Sequencing input: PBMCs. The sequence derives from a young woman in good health and CMV-seronegative.

CDR3 protein: CASSERQIHWEQYV. In nucleotides, the CDR3 is TGTGCCAGCAGTGAAAGGCAGATCCACTGGGAGCAGTACGTC. The chain links TRBV6-1 to TRBJ2-7, with D hard to call. Germline V gene sequence: CDR1 MNHNS, CDR2 SASEGT. The CDR3 contains 14 residues. The V end lost 2 bases, the J end lost 7 bases, and 15 bases lay between the germline ends.